This T cell receptor beta chain was observed in a study of blood T cells in healthy people across ages. Using a J-beta primer mix together with a sample-barcoded 5' primer, a second PCR was run for about 6 to 11 cycles. The template-switch adaptor was a 5' adaptor with 12 random nucleotides. It tagged each cDNA molecule. Paired-end reads containing CDR3 totaled no fewer than 2.5 million for each sample. MiXCR was run by TCRdb on the 5' RACE reads, yielding one entry per CDR3 protein. The sample includes around 1,000,000 distinct CDR3 sequences, approximately 25% of them seen just once. CDR1 and CDR2 (germline): SQVTM, ANQGSEA. CDR3 length: 15 residues. This clonotype occurred a few times. The junction does not match germline at one end; this may be a read error. These data are also associated with another study on T cells of mothers and their children. As reported in that work: Each child contributed about 3 million TCR beta CDR3 reads, while each mother contributed over 9 million.

The chain has TRBV29-1 and TRBJ2-5; possibly TRBD2 for D (5 bases). The J call may be faulty, since TRBJ2-1 better matches the DNA end. The sequence was obtained from a girl aged 2 to 10 in good health. The specimen sequenced was blood. The CDR3 loop reads CSVEDLARTATEQFF. CDR3 nucleotides: TGCAGCGTCGAAGATCTTGCCAGGACTGCGACTGAGCAGTTCTTC.